The entry below describes one TCR beta chain. The V gene end was trimmed by 4 bases and the J gene end by 3 bases; junction bases not matched to a gene: 0. The V gene's germline CDR1 is SGHRS and CDR2 YFSETQ. CDR3 length equals 14 residues. Time point noted: cycle 4 day 1 (C4D1), after less than 7 weeks of nivolumab. Every single patient, without exception, relapsed after autologous stem cell transplantation, and brentuximab vedotin exposure varied. The data were taken from a study of PD-1 blockade in classical Hodgkin lymphoma. Assay used: immunoSEQ multiplex PCR; TCRdb lists only in-frame clones, some missing. The data show approximately 30,000 clones, around three quarters seen once.

V gene TRBV5-1 combines with J gene TRBJ1-4; 10 bases align to TRBD1. This specimen was peripheral blood mononuclear cells (PBMCs), taken before the fourth cycle of nivolumab. This TCR derives from a human donor with classical Hodgkin lymphoma. In nucleotides, the CDR3 is TGCGCCAGCAGCGGACAGGGGGCTAATGAAAAACTGTTTTTT. This encodes CASSGQGANEKLFF.